The clone carrying this TCR beta chain appeared a single time. The antigen is not known. V shed 4 bases and J shed 4 bases, with 26 bases lying between them. Germline V gene lookup returns CDR1 SGDLS and CDR2 YYNGEE. There are 18 residues in the CDR3. Use of 60 Vbeta and 13 Jbeta primers characterized the PCR. Profiling relied on immunoSEQ multiplex PCR, and the TCRdb table lists in-frame clones only, not all of them. Of some 150,000 clones listed, less than 85% are singletons. The sample is drawn from a study of cytomegalovirus exposure and HLA in healthy donors. Findings of the study overall: Most TCR sequences showed up rarely, but some public TCRs showed up in many donors. Previous analysis showed most TCR beta V segments were productive about 87% or about 30% of the time. Among immune exposure information, only CMV serostatus was available.

Sequencing was carried out using PBMCs. The TCR comes from a man aged 40-50 years in good health and CMV-seronegative. The chain links TRBV9 to TRBJ1-1; weak D call: TRBD1 (6 bases). DNA for the CDR3: TGTGCCAGCAGCTCATCTAGGGGGGGCGCGGGTGAAGTCACTGAAGCTTTCTTT. Its protein product is CASSSSRGGAGEVTEAFF.